What follows describes a single TCR beta chain. Its antigen remains unknown. CDR3 length equals 14 residues. CDR1 MNHEY and CDR2 SVGAGI come from the germline V gene. The entry originates in a study of T cells expressing NK-cell markers. Study summary: The authors derived TCR beta repertoires from sorted CD3+CD56+NKG2C+, CD3+CD56+NKG2C- and CD3+CD56-NKG2C+ T cells. The eight sequenced donors comprised seven who were HCMV-seropositive and one who was seronegative. Overall study findings and caveats: Top CD8+ clonotypes included the dominant CD3+CD56+NKG2C+ clonotypes in roughly 6 donors.

For each CDR3 protein, TCRdb gives one entry from its re-call of the 5' RACE reads, without DNA. The listing records around 470,000 distinct CDR3 sequences. V gene TRBV6-5 combines with J gene TRBJ2-4; absent DNA, TCRdb's TRBD2 call cannot be checked. This sequence was found in a woman aged 50 to 60 in good health. The sequencing input was blood T cells: a sorted CD56 or NKG2C T cell subset, CD4+ or CD8+ T cells, or bulk PBMC T cells (not recorded which). The CDR3 sequence: CASRGALAKNIQYF.